Sequencing of this T cell receptor beta chain was carried out in a study of control samples from healthy donors and cancer patients. The data were produced by immunoSEQ multiplex PCR, yet TCRdb's version contains in-frame clones alone and is incomplete. The sample records some 120,000 clones, about 88% being singletons. The CDR3 loop spans 18 amino acids. The V gene end was trimmed by 0 bases and the J gene end by 6 bases; junction bases not matched to a gene: 11. CDR1 and CDR2 from the germline V gene are LNHNV and YYDKDF (reference sequence). The chain has TRBV15 and TRBJ1-5, with 10 bases identical to TRBD1. The clonotype originates from a man in his fifties or sixties in good health. The sample comprised blood. The CDR3 spells CATSRDLLETGGVQPQHF. As DNA, the CDR3 is TGTGCCACCAGCAGAGATCTTTTAGAGACAGGGGGCGTTCAGCCCCAGCATTTT.